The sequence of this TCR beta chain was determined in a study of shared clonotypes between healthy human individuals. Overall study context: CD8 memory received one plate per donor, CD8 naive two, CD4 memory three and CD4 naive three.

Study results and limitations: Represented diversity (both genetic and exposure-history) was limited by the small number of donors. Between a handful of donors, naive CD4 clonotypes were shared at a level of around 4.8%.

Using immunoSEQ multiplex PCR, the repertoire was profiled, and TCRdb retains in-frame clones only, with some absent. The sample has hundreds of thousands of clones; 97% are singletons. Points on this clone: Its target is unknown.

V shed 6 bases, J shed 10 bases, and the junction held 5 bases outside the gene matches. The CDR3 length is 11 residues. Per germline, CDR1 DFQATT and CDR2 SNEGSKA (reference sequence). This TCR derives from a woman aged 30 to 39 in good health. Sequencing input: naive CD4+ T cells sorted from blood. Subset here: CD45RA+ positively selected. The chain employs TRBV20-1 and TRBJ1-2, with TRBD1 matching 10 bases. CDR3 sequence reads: CSAQTGGVYTF. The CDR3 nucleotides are TGCAGTGCCCAGACAGGGGGCGTCTACACCTTC.